The 27 T cell receptor beta chains given below trace back to one sample, sequenced in a study of a mutant IDH1 vaccine in newly diagnosed glioma. No antigens are known for them. The assay was immunoSEQ multiplex PCR, and TCRdb's table has in-frame clones only and misses some. The top ten clones hold roughly 0.81% of a sample with about 94,000 clones, 89% of them seen once. The sample's time point: week 47, end of study. Every single dose of the vaccine, 300 ug of mutant IDH1 20-mer peptide, came with topical imiquimod. This specimen was PBMCs, taken from a glioma patient whose treatment included an IDH1 peptide vaccine. Every receptor here comes from a woman aged 45 to 65 with glioma.

J is TRBJ2-2 and V is TRBV6-5, with a weak D call TRBD2 (6 bases). The germline V and J ends were trimmed by 4 bases and 5 bases, with 11 bases remaining between them. The CDR3 totals 14 residues. CDR1 and CDR2 from the germline V gene are MNHEY and SVGAGI. CDR3 residues: CASSWGTGTGELFF. In DNA form, the CDR3 reads TGTGCCAGCAGTTGGGGGACTGGGACCGGGGAGCTGTTTTTT.

V usage is TRBV14 and J usage is TRBJ2-7, with D possibly being TRBD1 or TRBD2 (5 bases each). Deletions cut 2 bases from V and 2 bases from J, with 13 bases between. CDR1 is SGHDN, CDR2 FVKESK, per germline. The CDR3 sequence is 15 residues long. CDR3 DNA sequence: TGTGCCAGCAGCCAAACCCGGGGCCTGCCCTACGAGCAGTACTTC. Protein sequence: CASSQTRGLPYEQYF.

The chain employs TRBV10-3 and TRBJ1-2; TRBD1 is a possible D gene (6 bases). The CDR3 sequence is 12 residues long. V lost 7 bases, J lost 3 bases, and 9 bases lay in between. CDR1 is ENHRY, CDR2 SYGVKD, per germline. The CDR3: CAIKGGDYGYTF. CDR3 nucleotide sequence: TGTGCCATCAAAGGGGGGGACTATGGCTACACCTTC.

CDR3 residues: CASGLEAGIGYTF. The CDR3 DNA reads TGTGCTAGTGGTTTGGAGGCCGGGATTGGCTACACCTTC. The chain carries TRBV12-5 and TRBJ1-2; no clear D. CDR1 is LGHNT and CDR2 is FRNRAP in the germline V gene. The V and J ends lost 1 base and 7 bases respectively, with 10 bases between them. The CDR3 covers 13 residues.

The genes are TRBV29-1 and TRBJ2-1, with TRBD1 identical over 8 bases. The CDR3 totals 13 residues. Germline trimming cut 6 bases from V and 10 bases from J; bases unmatched to any gene: 11. From germline, CDR1 is SQVTM and CDR2 ANQGSEA. In DNA, the CDR3 is TGCAGCGTCTCCGGGACAGGACTTTGGGAGCAGTTCTTC. Its translation is CSVSGTGLWEQFF.

J is TRBJ1-2 and V is TRBV7-9; no firm D call. Between the trimmed V and J ends, which lost 1 base and 7 bases, there was a span of 10 bases. Germline V gene data show CDR1 as SEHNR and CDR2 as FQNEAQ (reference sequence). This CDR3 is 13 amino acids long. As DNA, the CDR3 is TGTGCCAGCAGCTTAGGAGGTCTCGGTGGCTACACCTTC. Its translation is CASSLGGLGGYTF.

This chain uses TRBV28 with TRBJ2-5, with 10 bases fitting TRBD1. V was clipped by 3 bases and J by 7 bases; unmatched bases: 11. Germline CDR1 MDHEN, CDR2 SYDVKM. This CDR3 is built from 16 residues. The CDR3 DNA is TGTGCCAGCAGTTTCCCTGGGACAGGGGTTCTCGGGACCCAGTACTTC. Translated: CASSFPGTGVLGTQYF. The full variable domain, completed using reference TRBV28 and TRBJ2-5, is DVKVTQSSRYLVKRTGEKVFLECVQDMDHENMFWYRQDPGLGLRLIYFSYDVKMKEKGDIPEGYSVSREKKERFSLILESASTNQTSMYLCASSFPGTGVLGTQYFGPGTRLLVL.

The chain combines TRBV7-2 with TRBJ2-1; D gene unclear. Germline lookup yields CDR1 SGHTA and CDR2 FQGNSA. V dropped 1 base and J dropped 4 bases, with 14 bases sitting between them. The CDR3 sequence is 16 residues long. The CDR3 loop is CASSLVAVPRYNEQFF. DNA of the CDR3: TGTGCCAGCAGCTTAGTCGCGGTCCCGAGGTACAATGAGCAGTTCTTC.

The chain has TRBV7-9 and TRBJ2-5; TRBD1 or TRBD2 may be the D gene (5 bases each). V was trimmed by 5 bases and J by 2 bases, leaving 15 bases between them. Germline loops: CDR1 SEHNR, CDR2 FQNEAQ (reference sequence). The CDR3 sequence is 15 residues long. CDR3 in amino acids: CASSLPGRHQETQYF. The CDR3 bases are TGTGCCAGCAGCCTACCGGGACGGCATCAAGAGACCCAGTACTTC.

J is TRBJ1-1 and V is TRBV28; tentative D call: TRBD1 (6 bases). Germline V gene data show CDR1 as MDHEN and CDR2 as SYDVKM. V lost 6 bases to trimming and J lost 4 bases, with 15 bases between them. This CDR3 comprises 14 residues. The CDR3 sequence is CASRETGSVTEAFF. CDR3 DNA sequence: TGTGCCAGCAGGGAAACAGGGTCCGTCACTGAAGCTTTCTTT.

The chain combines TRBV6-6 with TRBJ2-1, with unresolved D. The CDR3 runs 15 residues. In germline, CDR1 is MNHNY, CDR2 SVGAGI (reference sequence). V lost 6 bases and J lost 7, with 19 bases in between. CDR3 in DNA: TGTGCCAGCAGCCCTCCCCGAGGTGCCCTTAATGAGCAGTTCTTC. Protein product: CASSPPRGALNEQFF.

The chain is built from TRBV9 and TRBJ2-1; TRBD2 is a possible D gene (5 bases). The germline CDR1 and CDR2 sequences are SGDLS and YYNGEE. The V and J ends lost 2 bases and 5 bases respectively, with 17 bases between them. The CDR3 has 16 amino acids. The CDR3, as DNA: TGTGCCAGCAGCGTCTCCCCGGGCAGCGGCCACAATGAGCAGTTCTTC. Its protein product is CASSVSPGSGHNEQFF.

The J gene is TRBJ2-7, the V gene TRBV6-5, with TRBD1 matching 8 bases. The CDR3 sequence is 15 residues long. Germline loops: CDR1 MNHEY, CDR2 SVGAGI. Trimming cost V 5 bases and J 5 bases; bases outside gene matches: 11. The CDR3 DNA sequence: TGTGCCAGCAGTCAAAGGACAGGGCGGCGGGACGAGCAGTACTTC. Protein: CASSQRTGRRDEQYF.

V usage is TRBV5-1 and J usage is TRBJ2-7; 10 bases align to TRBD1. Germline loops: CDR1 SGHRS, CDR2 YFSETQ. The CDR3 has 11 amino acids. The junction had 2 bases not matched to a gene; V was cut back by 9 bases and J by 5 bases. The CDR3 region has the DNA TGCGCCACTGGGACAGGGGACGAGCAGTACTTC. It specifies CATGTGDEQYF.

This chain connects TRBV4-1 to TRBJ1-5; maybe TRBD1 (5 bases). CDR3 length equals 15 residues. Trimming left V 2 bases short and J 2 bases short, with 10 bases between. CDR1 and CDR2 (germline): MGHRA, YSYEKL. The CDR3 here is CASSQMGRGNQPQHF. For the CDR3, the DNA is TGCGCCAGCAGCCAAATGGGACGGGGCAATCAGCCCCAGCATTTT.

The chain recombines TRBV6-5 with TRBJ2-7; 9 bases align to TRBD2. J gave up 3 bases and V 2 bases, and 8 bases lay outside the gene matches. Germline CDR1 reads MNHEY; CDR2 reads SVGAGI. The CDR3 runs 16 residues. In nucleotides, the CDR3 is TGTGCCAGCAGTTACGAAGGCGGGAGGGCGGTCTACGAGCAGTACTTC. Amino acids: CASSYEGGRAVYEQYF.

The chain joins TRBV30 to TRBJ2-7; TRBD2 agrees at 7 bases. The V and J ends lost 5 bases and 2 bases, in that order; junction bases with no gene match: 24. The germline CDR1 and CDR2 sequences are GTSNPN and SVGIG (reference sequence). The CDR3 covers 19 residues. In DNA form, the CDR3 reads TGTGCCTGGGACTCCCATGAGACTAGCTTCCTAAATCTCCCCTACGAGCAGTACTTC. It is translated as CAWDSHETSFLNLPYEQYF.

The rearrangement joins TRBV7-9 to TRBJ1-1, with TRBD1 matching over 7 bases. The length of the CDR3 is 16 residues. The V gene's germline CDR1 is SEHNR and CDR2 FQNEAQ (reference sequence). The V and J ends lost 5 bases and 4 bases, in that order; junction bases with no gene match: 13. The CDR3 DNA is TGTGCCAGCAGCCTCGGACAAGAGGGGGCGATCACTGAAGCTTTCTTT. Its protein is CASSLGQEGAITEAFF.

V is TRBV5-6 and J is TRBJ1-2, with D unresolved. CDR1 is SGHDT, CDR2 YYEEEE, per germline. Trimming took 0 bases from V and 7 from J, leaving 10 bases between them. CDR3 size: 13 residues. CDR3 residues: CASSLGSPSGYTF. Here the CDR3 DNA reads TGTGCCAGCAGCTTGGGATCTCCCAGTGGCTACACCTTC.

This clone was observed once. This rearrangement joins TRBV5-1 to TRBJ1-1; D unclear. The CDR3 sequence is 12 residues long. Germline V gives CDR1 SGHRS, CDR2 YFSETQ. V lost 1 base to trimming and J lost 1 base, with 2 bases between them. The CDR3: CASSLPNTEAFF. The CDR3 DNA is TGCGCCAGCAGCTTGCCGAACACTGAAGCTTTCTTT.

This chain uses TRBV5-6 with TRBJ1-2; 11 bases match TRBD1. J lost 4 bases, V lost 5 bases, and 1 base had no gene match. In germline, CDR1 is SGHDT, CDR2 YYEEEE. This CDR3 region has 13 residues. CDR3 loop: CASRGQGVYGYTF. Here the CDR3 DNA reads TGTGCCAGCAGGGGACAGGGGGTCTATGGCTACACCTTC.

This sequence joins TRBV6-5 and TRBJ2-3; D is perhaps TRBD2 (5 bases). The length of the CDR3 is 15 residues. V lost 6 bases and J lost 6, with 19 bases in between. Germline CDR1 reads MNHEY; CDR2 reads SVGAGI. The CDR3 DNA sequence: TGTGCCAGCAGACACCGAGGAGTGGCGGGTGATACGCAGTATTTT. Residues: CASRHRGVAGDTQYF.

This clone has a single count. The chain combines TRBV10-2 with TRBJ2-7, with TRBD1 identical over 8 bases. The CDR3 totals 12 residues. V trimming: 8 bases; J trimming: 4 bases; junction bases outside the gene matches: 4. Germline loops: CDR1 WSHSY, CDR2 SAAADI. The CDR3 region is CASRDRSYEQYF. The CDR3 nucleotides read TGCGCCAGCCGGGACAGGTCTTACGAGCAGTACTTC.

Here the CDR3 reads CASIPDRGTGANVLTF. For the CDR3, the DNA is TGCGCCAGCATCCCCGACAGGGGAACGGGGGCCAACGTCCTGACTTTC. The gene calls are TRBV10-2 and TRBJ2-6; 8 positions match TRBD1. CDR3 length: 16 residues. V shed 7 bases, J shed 4 bases, and the junction held 9 bases outside the gene matches. Germline V gene data show CDR1 as WSHSY and CDR2 as SAAADI.

This clone was detected only once. This rearrangement joins TRBV5-6 to TRBJ2-7, with D tentatively TRBD1 or TRBD2 (5 bases each). The CDR3 spans 14 residues. Trimming left V 5 bases short and J 2 bases short, with 14 bases between. CDR1 and CDR2 (germline): SGHDT, YYEEEE. The CDR3 here is CASSPAGATYEQYF. The CDR3 DNA reads as TGTGCCAGCAGTCCCGCCGGGGCGACCTACGAGCAGTACTTC.

About this clone: The germline gene is not matched at one end of the junction; a read error may be the cause. This chain connects TRBV11-2 to TRBJ1-1; tentative D call: TRBD1 (5 bases). This CDR3 has 13 amino acids. CDR1 is SGHAT, CDR2 FQNNGV, per germline. The CDR3 nucleotides read TGTGCCAGCAGATTAGGGGTAGGCACTGAAGCTTTCTTT. It encodes CASRLGVGTEAFF.

V gene TRBV19 combines with J gene TRBJ2-7; D unresolved. CDR1 is LNHDA and CDR2 is SQIVND in the germline V gene (reference sequence). V shed 4 bases and J shed 4 bases, with 8 bases lying between them. This CDR3 comprises 12 residues. As DNA, the CDR3 is TGTGCCAGTAGTAAAACTGGTTACGAGCAGTACTTC. Amino acids: CASSKTGYEQYF.